This T cell receptor (beta chain) was obtained from a study of blood T cells in healthy people across ages. Combining a sample-barcoded 5' primer with a J-beta primer mix, a second PCR ran for 7 to 11 cycles. A single record per CDR3 protein comes from TCRdb applying MiXCR to the 5' RACE reads. The data hold around 1,900,000 distinct CDR3 sequences, with roughly two fifths observed a single time. V lost 4 bases, J lost 2 bases, and 10 bases stayed unmatched. The CDR3 consists of 17 residues. The germline V gene encodes CDR1 MDHEN and CDR2 SYDVKM. Material for sequencing was blood. V and J are TRBV28 and TRBJ2-5, with 10 bases matching TRBD2. The receptor was isolated from a human donor in good health. The CDR3 DNA reads TGTGCCAGCAGTTCCCCGGGACTAGCGAGGGCACAAGAGACCCAGTACTTC. Encoded protein: CASSSPGLARAQETQYF.